A single sample gave rise to the 9 T cell receptor beta chains below, sequenced in a study of glioma-infiltrating T cells. Using RNA template, CDR3s of TCR alpha and beta were amplified with iRepertoire arm-PCR. TCRdb passed the multiplex PCR reads through MiXCR, listing each CDR3 protein once. The sample yields over 90,000 distinct CDR3 sequences, about 30% seen once. Source material: glioma tissue, nonneoplastic brain tissue, or PBMCs (not recorded which). These receptor sequences come from a human donor with low-grade glioma or glioblastoma, undergoing nonglioma brain surgery, or in good health (not recorded which).

This clonotype was counted ten times or more. The rearrangement uses TRBV7-6 and TRBJ2-5, with unresolved D. The CDR3 is 13 amino acids. Per germline, CDR1 SGHVS and CDR2 FNYEAQ. Trimming cost V 7 bases and J 5 bases, with 14 bases left between them. The CDR3 sequence: CASNQRAMETQYF. The CDR3 DNA is TGTGCCAGCAACCAACGAGCCATGGAGACCCAGTACTTC.

The genes are TRBV7-3 and TRBJ2-1; D gene uncertain. Between the trimmed V and J ends, which lost 2 bases and 7 bases, there was a span of 15 bases. CDR3 length equals 15 residues. From germline, CDR1 is SGHTA and CDR2 FQGTGA. The CDR3 DNA follows: TGTGCCAGCAGCTTATCGCACTCTACGACAAATGAGCAGTTCTTC. It yields the protein CASSLSHSTTNEQFF.

Regarding this clonotype: This clone may be a read error of a much larger clone one base away. The rearrangement links TRBV19 to TRBJ2-1; D is unresolved. The germline V and J ends were trimmed by 4 bases and 10 bases, with 20 bases remaining between them. CDR3 length equals 15 residues. Germline V gene sequence: CDR1 LNHDA, CDR2 SQIVND (reference sequence). DNA for the CDR3: TGTGCCAGTAGTAACCCACCCCTCAGGATGGCCGAGCAGTTCTTC. It specifies CASSNPPLRMAEQFF.

Regarding this clonotype: A much larger clone differs by one base, so this may be a read error. This chain connects TRBV25-1 to TRBJ2-2, with a possible D match to TRBD1 (5 bases). Between the trimmed V and J ends, which lost 9 bases and 0 bases, there was a span of 11 bases. The CDR3 has 14 residues. From germline, CDR1 is MGHDK and CDR2 SYGVNS. The CDR3 DNA reads TGTGCCAGGCGTGACAGTGCGAACACCGGGGAGCTGTTTTTT. It translates to CARRDSANTGELFF.

This clonotype was seen a handful of times. V gene TRBV5-1 combines with J gene TRBJ2-5, with D perhaps TRBD2 (7 bases). The germline V and J ends were trimmed by 4 bases and 4 bases, with 14 bases remaining between them. Per the germline V gene, CDR1 is SGHRS and CDR2 is YFSETQ. This CDR3 spans 14 amino acids. The CDR3 nucleotides read TGCGCCAGCAGCATGACCGGGGGGCGAGAGACCCAGTACTTC. The encoded protein is CASSMTGGRETQYF.

The chain uses TRBV29-1 and TRBJ2-3; D remains ambiguous. V lost 7 bases and J 1 base, leaving 3 bases between the germline ends. The length of the CDR3 is 10 residues. From germline, CDR1 is SQVTM and CDR2 ANQGSEA. As DNA, the CDR3 is TGCAGCGGCGGCACAGATACGCAGTATTTT. This translates into CSGGTDTQYF.

This clonotype was counted a few times. This sequence joins TRBV5-6 and TRBJ1-6; D is uncertain. Germline loops: CDR1 SGHDT, CDR2 YYEEEE. This CDR3 is built from 14 residues. V was clipped by 3 bases and J by 7 bases, with 11 bases between them. The CDR3 nucleotides are TGTGCCAGCAGCTCGCTGACGCTCAATTCACCCCTCCACTTT. It codes for CASSSLTLNSPLHF.

As concerns this clonotype: This could be a read error, since a much larger clone is one nucleotide away. This chain links TRBV7-9 with TRBJ2-7; a weak D match, TRBD2 (6 bases). Germline V gene sequence: CDR1 SEHNR, CDR2 FQNEAQ (reference sequence). CDR3 length: 15 amino acids. This CDR3 reads CASSLGTTLSYEKYF. The DNA of the CDR3 is TGTGCCAGCAGCTTAGGGACTACCCTCTCCTACGAGAAGTACTTC.

The chain carries TRBV6-1 and TRBJ2-1; tentatively, D is TRBD1 (6 bases). With 1 base removed from V and 15 bases from J, the gap between germline ends came to 13 bases. Germline V gene data show CDR1 as MNHNS and CDR2 as SASEGT. CDR3 size: 12 residues. CDR3 region: CASSEGRGHGFF. The CDR3 DNA reads TGTGCCAGCAGTGAAGGTAGGGGACATGGGTTCTTC.